This T cell receptor (beta chain) was profiled in a study of T-cell reconstitution after alpha-beta-depleted transplantation in children. CDR3 length equals 14 residues. Germline CDR1 SNHLY, CDR2 FYNNEI. Losses at the gene ends were 6 bases for V and 4 bases for J; bases not matched to a gene: 3. Using unique molecular identifiers, the investigators prepared the TCRbeta library. TCRdb re-derived calls from the PCR reads in MiXCR, one entry per CDR3 protein. The sample holds fewer than 550,000 distinct CDR3 sequences, 16% seen once. Study results and caveats: T-cell counts and diversity at one year following transplant were attributed mainly to newly produced T cells. Where some patients showed high TCRbeta diversity at day 60, it came from recipient T cells and thymic progenitors that had survived. The origin of alpha-beta T cells about two months after transplant was reportedly several hundred expanded graft clones.

This clonotype came up a few times. The antigen remains undetermined. The sequencing here drew on PBMCs, mostly from graft donor cells, taken 360 days after TCRalphabeta/CD19-depleted stem cell transplant. The rearrangement uses TRBV2 and TRBJ2-7; 13 nucleotides agree with TRBD2. The clonotype was recovered from a boy younger than two who had a stem cell transplant for Wiskott-Aldrich syndrome, so the T cells may come from the graft donor. The CDR3 protein is CASRGLAGRYEQYF. In DNA, the CDR3 is TGTGCCAGCAGGGGACTAGCGGGGAGGTACGAGCAGTACTTC. Using reference TRBV2 and TRBJ2-7 for the parts outside the CDR3, the full variable domain is EPEVTQTPSHQVTQMGQEVILRCVPISNHLYFYWYRQILGQKVEFLVSFYNNEISEKSEIFDDQFSVERPDGSNFTLKIRSTKLEDSAMYFCASRGLAGRYEQYFGPGTRLTVT.